Listed below are T cell receptor beta chains from one sample, sequenced in a study of neurological immune-mediated disorders. In TCRdb, the 5' RACE reads were re-called with MiXCR into one record per CDR3 protein. Seen here are approximately 23,000 distinct CDR3 sequences, more than 9% observed once, and the top ten hold about 20%. Input material: PBMCs. The source of these receptors is a woman aged 60-75 years with HTLV-1-associated myelopathy (HAM/TSP). CDR3s include the opening cysteine and the closing phenylalanine or tryptophan. A D gene is named only where the DNA matches it firmly. The listing skips clone size in some rows; elsewhere it reads once, few, many or a size class.

many	TRBV10-3	TRBD2	TRBJ2-3	TGTGCCATCACAAGCGGGGTCGGGGATACGCAGTATTTT	CAITSGVGDTQYF
many	TRBV20-1	TRBD2	TRBJ2-1	TGCAGTGCTAGCCGATCCGCGGGACTAGCGGGGGGGCCGCAGGCGTTATACAATGAGCAGTTCTTC	CSASRSAGLAGGPQALYNEQFF
hyperexpanded	TRBV9	TRBD1	TRBJ1-2	TGTGCCAGCAGCCCCAGGACAGGGGTCCGGCTCTTTGGCTACACCTTC	CASSPRTGVRLFGYTF
many	TRBV10-2	.	TRBJ2-4	TGCGCCAGCAGTGGGCGGTTGGAGACTTTAAACATTCAGTACTTC	CASSGRLETLNIQYF
medium-sized	TRBV20-1	.	TRBJ2-7	TGCAGTGCTAGAGATGCGCGGGACTACGAGCAGTACTTC	CSARDARDYEQYF
many	TRBV5-5	.	TRBJ1-5	TGTGCCAGCAGCCCGACTTTCGGCAATCAGCCCCAGCATTTT	CASSPTFGNQPQHF
many	TRBV7-6	TRBD2	TRBJ2-7	TGTGCCAGCAGCTTACGGGGGGGTAATATGAACGAGCAGTACTTC	CASSLRGGNMNEQYF
many	TRBV7-9	.	TRBJ1-2	TGTGCCAGCAGTTCTACCGGAGACTATGGCTACACCTTC	CASSSTGDYGYTF
many	TRBV30	.	TRBJ2-7	TGTGCCTGGAGTCCCATCCCGGGGGTCCAATCCGAGCAGTACTTC	CAWSPIPGVQSEQYF
.	TRBV7-6	.	TRBJ1-1	TGTGCCAGCAGCCGTGCGGGCACTGAAGCTTTCTTT	CASSRAGTEAFF
many	TRBV5-1	.	TRBJ2-1	TGCGCCAGCAGCTTGGCCGGTCCCGTGGGGTACAATGAGCAGTTCTTC	CASSLAGPVGYNEQFF
many	TRBV6-1	.	TRBJ2-3	TGTGCCAGCAGAACCAGAGGAGGGGTTATTTCAGATACGCAGTATTTT	CASRTRGGVISDTQYF
many	TRBV5-1	TRBD1	TRBJ2-3	TGCGCCAGCAGCTTGACAACGGGACAGCGCACAGATACGCAGTATTTT	CASSLTTGQRTDTQYF
many	TRBV5-6	TRBD2	TRBJ2-1	TGTGCCAGCAGCGGAAAGACTAGCGGGGGGTACTCCTACAATGAGCAGTTCTTC	CASSGKTSGGYSYNEQFF
.	TRBV19	.	TRBJ1-1	TGTGCCAGTTCGCAGGGGTCGGTCACTGAAGCTTTCTTT	CASSQGSVTEAFF
many	TRBV30	.	TRBJ1-2	TGTGCCTGCGCATCCGGGACGATCTATGGCTACACCTTC	CACASGTIYGYTF
many	TRBV20-1	TRBD1	TRBJ1-2	TGCAGTGCTAGAGATCCGACAGGGCTTAATGGCTACACCTTC	CSARDPTGLNGYTF
.	TRBV5-1	.	TRBJ2-1	TGCGCCAGCAGCCAACCTCCCAATGAGCAGTTCTTC	CASSQPPNEQFF
many	TRBV7-2	TRBD2	TRBJ2-3	TGTGCCACCGCAAGGTGGGGCGGGGGTGGACGAGATACGCAGTATTTT	CATARWGGGGRDTQYF
many	TRBV20-1	.	TRBJ2-2	TGCAGTGCGCCTTCCGGGGGGAACACCGGGGAGCTGTTTTTT	CSAPSGGNTGELFF
many	TRBV12-3/TRBV12-4	TRBD2	TRBJ2-3	TGTGCCAGCAGTTTAGCGGCTAGCGGGGTTACAGATACGCAGTATTTT	CASSLAASGVTDTQYF
.	TRBV5-1	.	TRBJ2-3	TGCGCCAGCAGGAGGGGGGCCAGCAAAGATACGCAGTATTTT	CASRRGASKDTQYF
many	TRBV20-1	TRBD2	TRBJ2-2	TGCAGTGCCAGACCGGCCGGGACTAACCACGGGGAGCTGTTTTTT	CSARPAGTNHGELFF